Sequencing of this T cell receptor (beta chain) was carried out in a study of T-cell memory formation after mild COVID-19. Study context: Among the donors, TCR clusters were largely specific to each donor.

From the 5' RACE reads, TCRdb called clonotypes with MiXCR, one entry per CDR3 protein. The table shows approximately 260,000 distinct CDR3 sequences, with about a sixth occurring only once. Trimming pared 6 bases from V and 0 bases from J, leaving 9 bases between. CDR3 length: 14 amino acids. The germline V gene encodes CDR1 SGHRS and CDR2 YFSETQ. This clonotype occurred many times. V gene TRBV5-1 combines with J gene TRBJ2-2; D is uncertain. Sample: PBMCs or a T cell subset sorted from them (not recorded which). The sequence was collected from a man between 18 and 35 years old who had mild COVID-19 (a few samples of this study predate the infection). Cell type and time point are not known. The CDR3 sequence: CASMVATNTGELFF. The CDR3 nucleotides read TGCGCCAGCATGGTGGCGACGAACACCGGGGAGCTGTTTTTT.